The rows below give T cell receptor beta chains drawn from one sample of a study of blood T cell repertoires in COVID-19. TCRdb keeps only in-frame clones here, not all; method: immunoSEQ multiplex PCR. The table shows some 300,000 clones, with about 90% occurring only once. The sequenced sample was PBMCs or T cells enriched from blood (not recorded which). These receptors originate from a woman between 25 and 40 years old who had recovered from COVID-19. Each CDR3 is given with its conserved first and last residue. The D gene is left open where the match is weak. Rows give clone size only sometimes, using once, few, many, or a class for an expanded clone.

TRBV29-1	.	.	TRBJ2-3	CSVEVDSDSDTQYF	TGCAGCGTTGAAGTGGACAGCGACTCGGATACGCAGTATTTT
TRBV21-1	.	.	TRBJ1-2	CASSKEGGIPGGYTF	TGTGCCAGCAGCAAAGAAGGAGGGATCCCAGGGGGCTACACCTTC
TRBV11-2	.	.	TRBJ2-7	CASSLGRAVGYEQYF	TGTGCCAGCAGCTTAGGTCGAGCGGTAGGGTACGAGCAGTACTTC
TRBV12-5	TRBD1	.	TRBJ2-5	CASGLTTGGWETQYF	TGTGCTAGTGGTTTGACTACAGGGGGATGGGAGACCCAGTACTTC
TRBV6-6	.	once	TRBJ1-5	CASTPYSNQPQHF	TGTGCCAGCACTCCGTATAGCAATCAGCCCCAGCATTTT
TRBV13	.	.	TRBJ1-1	CASSFLLAGSTEAFF	TGTGCCAGCAGCTTTCTATTGGCGGGCTCCACTGAAGCTTTCTTT
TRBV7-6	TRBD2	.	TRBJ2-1	CASSRQLTSGYYNEQFF	TGTGCCAGCAGCCGCCAATTGACTAGCGGCTACTACAATGAGCAGTTCTTC
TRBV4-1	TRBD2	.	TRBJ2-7	CASSQGWTGGYEQYF	TGCGCCAGCAGCCAAGGATGGACGGGGGGCTACGAGCAGTACTTC
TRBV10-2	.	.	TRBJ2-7	CASSDEFPGSGVRYEQYF	TGCGCCAGCAGTGACGAATTCCCCGGAAGCGGAGTGCGATACGAGCAGTACTTC
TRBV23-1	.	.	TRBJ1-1	CASSQERGEAFF	TGCGCCAGCAGTCAGGAACGAGGGGAAGCTTTCTTT
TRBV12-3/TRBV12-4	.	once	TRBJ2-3	CASNDQGTDTQYF	TGTGCCAGCAATGATCAGGGCACAGATACGCAGTATTTT
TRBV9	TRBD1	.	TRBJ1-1	CASSVYDRVGTEAFF	TGTGCCAGCAGCGTATACGACAGGGTTGGAACTGAAGCTTTCTTT
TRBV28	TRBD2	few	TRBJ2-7	CASSLGVPASGTPYEQYF	TGTGCCAGCAGTTTAGGAGTCCCCGCTAGCGGGACTCCCTACGAGCAGTACTTC
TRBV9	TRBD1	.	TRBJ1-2	CASSVADRGGYGYTF	TGTGCCAGCAGCGTAGCTGACAGGGGCGGATATGGCTACACCTTC
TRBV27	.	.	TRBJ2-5	CASSTSGGHPVVTQYF	TGTGCCAGCAGTACCTCGGGGGGACACCCTGTTGTGACCCAGTACTTC
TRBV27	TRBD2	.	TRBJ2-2	CASSLSGGGRLMGTGELFF	TGTGCCAGCAGTTTATCCGGCGGCGGGAGATTAATGGGGACCGGGGAGCTGTTTTTT
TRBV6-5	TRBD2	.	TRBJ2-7	CASSYSAGGIYEQYF	TGTGCCAGCAGTTACAGCGCGGGAGGGATCTACGAGCAGTACTTC
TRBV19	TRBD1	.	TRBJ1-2	CASEQGAGYTF	TGTGCCAGTGAACAGGGGGCTGGCTACACCTTC
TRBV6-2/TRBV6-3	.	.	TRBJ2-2	CASSLGVTNTGELFF	TGTGCCAGCAGTTTAGGGGTAACGAACACCGGGGAGCTGTTTTTT
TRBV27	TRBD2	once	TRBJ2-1	CASSSGLAGYNEQFF	TGTGCCAGCAGTTCTGGACTAGCGGGATACAATGAGCAGTTCTTC
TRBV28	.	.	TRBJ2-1	CASSVERGRLGGIYNEQFF	TGTGCCAGCAGTGTGGAGAGGGGGCGTCTCGGCGGGATATACAATGAGCAGTTCTTC
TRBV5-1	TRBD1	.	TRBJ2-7	CASSHRGVSTSYEQYF	TGCGCCAGCAGCCACAGGGGTGTTAGTACCTCCTACGAGCAGTACTTC
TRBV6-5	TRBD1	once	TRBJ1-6	CASSRDRHNSPLHF	TGTGCCAGCAGTCGGGACAGACATAATTCACCCCTCCACTTT
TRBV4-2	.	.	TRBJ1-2	CASSQGTGFLSYTF	TGTGCCAGCAGCCAAGGCACAGGGTTTTTGAGCTACACCTTC
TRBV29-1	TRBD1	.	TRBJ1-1	CSAITGGNTEAFF	TGCAGCGCGATTACAGGGGGTAACACTGAAGCTTTCTTT
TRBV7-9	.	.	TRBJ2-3	CASSSSVSTDTQYF	TGTGCCAGCAGCTCTAGCGTTAGCACAGATACGCAGTATTTT
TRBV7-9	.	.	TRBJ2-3	CASSRYSGSTDTQYF	TGTGCCAGCAGCCGGTATAGCGGAAGCACAGATACGCAGTATTTT
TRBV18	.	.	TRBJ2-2	CASSPQGSLNTGELFF	TGTGCCAGCTCGCCCCAGGGAAGCCTTAACACCGGGGAGCTGTTTTTT
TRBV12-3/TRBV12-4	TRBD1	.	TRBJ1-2	CASSPDRVYGYTF	TGTGCCAGCAGCCCCGACAGGGTCTATGGCTACACCTTC
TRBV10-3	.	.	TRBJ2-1	CAIRALANEQFF	TGTGCCATCAGGGCACTAGCTAATGAGCAGTTCTTC
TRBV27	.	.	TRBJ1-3	CASSPTKSGNTIYF	TGTGCCAGCAGCCCAACAAAATCTGGAAACACCATATATTTT
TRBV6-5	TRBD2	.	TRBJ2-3	CASSSLAGGTQYF	TGTGCCAGCAGTAGTCTAGCGGGCGGAACGCAGTATTTT
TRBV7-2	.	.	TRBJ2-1	CASSLAEGYNEQFF	TGTGCCAGCAGCTTGGCCGAGGGCTACAATGAGCAGTTCTTC
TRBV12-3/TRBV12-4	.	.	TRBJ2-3	CASSMTGDTQYF	TGTGCCAGCAGTATGACTGGGGATACGCAGTATTTT
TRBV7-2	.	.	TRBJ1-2	CASSLGGGAPGYTF	TGTGCCAGCAGCTTAGGGGGGGGAGCTCCTGGCTACACCTTC
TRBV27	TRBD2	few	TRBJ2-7	CASSLQTSGNNEQYF	TGTGCCAGCAGTCTACAGACTAGCGGGAACAACGAGCAGTACTTC
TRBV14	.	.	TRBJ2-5	CASSQDRRGTQYF	TGTGCCAGCAGCCAAGACCGGAGGGGGACCCAGTACTTC
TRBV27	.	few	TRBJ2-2	CASSLRGYNFVGTGELFF	TGTGCCAGCAGTTTACGCGGGTATAATTTCGTGGGGACCGGGGAGCTGTTTTTT
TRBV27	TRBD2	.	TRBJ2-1	CASSLKAGPWFF	TGTGCCAGCAGTTTAAAAGCGGGGCCCTGGTTCTTC
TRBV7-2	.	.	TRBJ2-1	CASSLAILVPNSYNEQFF	TGTGCCAGCAGCTTAGCGATTCTGGTCCCTAACTCCTACAATGAGCAGTTCTTC
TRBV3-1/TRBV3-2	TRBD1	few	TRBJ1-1	CASSLSDRANTEAFF	TGTGCCAGCAGCCTCTCGGACAGGGCGAACACTGAAGCTTTCTTT
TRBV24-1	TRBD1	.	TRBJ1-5	CATSGFGDRGWVRSNQPQHF	TGTGCCACCAGTGGGTTTGGGGACAGGGGATGGGTCAGGAGCAATCAGCCCCAGCATTTT
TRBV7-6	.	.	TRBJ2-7	CASSSLKQHYEQYF	TGTGCCAGCAGCTCCCTAAAACAGCACTACGAGCAGTACTTC
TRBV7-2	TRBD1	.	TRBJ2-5	CASSTGDGRSGETQYF	TGTGCCAGCAGCACAGGGGACGGGCGGTCCGGAGAGACCCAGTACTTC
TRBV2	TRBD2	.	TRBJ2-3	CASRTRLAGEQYF	TGTGCCAGCAGGACACGACTAGCGGGAGAGCAGTATTTT
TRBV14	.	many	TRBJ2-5	CASSQFGSGGRETQYF	TGTGCCAGCAGCCAATTCGGTAGCGGAGGGAGAGAGACCCAGTACTTC
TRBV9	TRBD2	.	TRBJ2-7	CASSVGGRNYEQYF	TGTGCCAGCAGCGTAGGCGGGAGAAACTACGAGCAGTACTTC
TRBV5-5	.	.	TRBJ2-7	CASSTTGGQGIYEQYF	TGTGCCAGCAGCACTACCGGGGGGCAGGGGATCTACGAGCAGTACTTC
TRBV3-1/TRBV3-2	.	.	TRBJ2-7	CASSQKAGSSYEQYF	TGTGCCAGCAGCCAAAAGGCCGGGAGCTCCTACGAGCAGTACTTC
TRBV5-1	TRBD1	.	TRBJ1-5	CASSQGAGEGSNQPQHF	TGCGCCAGCAGCCAGGGGGCAGGGGAAGGGAGCAATCAGCCCCAGCATTTT